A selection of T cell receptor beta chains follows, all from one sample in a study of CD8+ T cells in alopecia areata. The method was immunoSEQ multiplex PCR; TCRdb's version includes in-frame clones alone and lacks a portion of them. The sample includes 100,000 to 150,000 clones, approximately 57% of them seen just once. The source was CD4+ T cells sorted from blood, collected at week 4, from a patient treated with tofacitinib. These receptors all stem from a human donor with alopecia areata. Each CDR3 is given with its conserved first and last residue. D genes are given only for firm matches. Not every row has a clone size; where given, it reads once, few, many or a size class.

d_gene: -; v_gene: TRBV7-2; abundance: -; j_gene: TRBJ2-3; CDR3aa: CASSLARRADTQYF; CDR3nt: TGTGCCAGCAGCTTAGCCCGGCGGGCAGATACGCAGTATTTT
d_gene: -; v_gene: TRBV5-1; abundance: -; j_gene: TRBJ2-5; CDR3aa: CASSQQETQYF; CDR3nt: TGCGCCAGCAGCCAGCAAGAGACCCAGTACTTC
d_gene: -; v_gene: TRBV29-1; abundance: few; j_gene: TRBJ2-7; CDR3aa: CSAETTYEQYF; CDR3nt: TGCAGCGCAGAGACTACCTACGAGCAGTACTTC
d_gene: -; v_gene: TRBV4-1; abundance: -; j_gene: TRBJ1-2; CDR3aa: CASTVTDRTYGYTF; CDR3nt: TGCGCCAGCACCGTTACAGACAGGACCTATGGCTACACCTTC
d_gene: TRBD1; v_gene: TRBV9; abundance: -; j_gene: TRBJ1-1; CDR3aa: CASSPRQGENTEAFF; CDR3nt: TGTGCCAGCAGCCCCCGACAGGGAGAGAACACTGAAGCTTTCTTT
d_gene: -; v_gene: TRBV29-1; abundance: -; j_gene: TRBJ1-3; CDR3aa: CSVAQGTSGNTIYF; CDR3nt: TGCAGCGTTGCTCAGGGGACCTCTGGAAACACCATATATTTT
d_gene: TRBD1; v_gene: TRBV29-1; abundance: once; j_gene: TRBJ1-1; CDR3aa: CSVERATGGTEAFF; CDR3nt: TGCAGCGTTGAAAGGGCAACAGGGGGCACTGAAGCTTTCTTT
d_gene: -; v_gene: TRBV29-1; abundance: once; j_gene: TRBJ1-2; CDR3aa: CSVEGTSRGGYTF; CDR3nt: TGCAGCGTTGAGGGGACGTCGAGGGGAGGCTACACCTTC
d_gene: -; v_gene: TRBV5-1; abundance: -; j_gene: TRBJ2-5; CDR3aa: CASSLTGPEQETQYF; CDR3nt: TGCGCCAGCAGCTTGACAGGGCCAGAACAAGAGACCCAGTACTTC
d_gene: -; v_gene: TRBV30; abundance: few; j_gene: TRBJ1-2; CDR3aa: CAWSLQGREGYTF; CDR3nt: TGTGCCTGGAGTTTGCAGGGGCGAGAGGGCTACACCTTC
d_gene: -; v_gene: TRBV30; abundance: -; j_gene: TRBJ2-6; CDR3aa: CAWSVRRGPQDGANVLTF; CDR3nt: TGTGCCTGGAGTGTACGAAGGGGCCCCCAAGATGGGGCCAACGTCCTGACTTTC
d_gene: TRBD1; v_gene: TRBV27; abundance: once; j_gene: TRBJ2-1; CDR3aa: CASSGHTGGQQFF; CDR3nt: TGTGCCAGCAGTGGTCATACAGGGGGTCAGCAGTTCTTC
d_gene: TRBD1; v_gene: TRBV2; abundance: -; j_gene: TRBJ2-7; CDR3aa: CASRTGQRSYEQYF; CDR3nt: TGTGCCAGCAGGACGGGACAGAGGTCCTACGAGCAGTACTTC
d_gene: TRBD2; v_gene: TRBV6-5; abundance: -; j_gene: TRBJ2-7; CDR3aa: CASSPSGGPSYEQYF; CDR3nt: TGTGCCAGCAGTCCTAGCGGGGGGCCGTCCTACGAGCAGTACTTC
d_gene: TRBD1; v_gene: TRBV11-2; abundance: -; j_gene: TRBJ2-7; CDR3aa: CASSLETGAPYEQYF; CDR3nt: TGTGCCAGCAGCTTAGAGACAGGGGCTCCCTACGAGCAGTACTTC
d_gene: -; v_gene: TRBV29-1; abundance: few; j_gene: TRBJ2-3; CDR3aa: CSVERDTDTQYF; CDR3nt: TGCAGCGTTGAGCGAGACACAGATACGCAGTATTTT
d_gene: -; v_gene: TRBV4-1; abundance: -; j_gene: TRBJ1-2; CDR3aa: CASSQRGLGYTF; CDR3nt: TGCGCCAGCAGCCAGCGGGGGCTCGGCTACACCTTC